The sequence of this T cell receptor beta chain was determined in a study of blood T cell repertoires in COVID-19. This CDR3 contains 16 residues. V shed 1 base, J shed 5 bases, and the junction held 6 bases outside the gene matches. Germline values: CDR1 MRHNA, CDR2 SNTAGT. Data came from immunoSEQ multiplex PCR; TCRdb stores just in-frame clones and leaves some out. The sample has tens of thousands of clones; 65% to 90% are singletons. The clonotype was recovered from a man aged 25-45 years with COVID-19, enrolled during active disease. The chain recombines TRBV6-4 with TRBJ1-5; 9 bases line up with TRBD1. Material: peripheral blood. CDR3 protein: CASSDFRDREDQPQHF. The CDR3 nucleotides are TGTGCCAGCAGTGACTTCCGGGACAGGGAGGATCAGCCCCAGCATTTT.